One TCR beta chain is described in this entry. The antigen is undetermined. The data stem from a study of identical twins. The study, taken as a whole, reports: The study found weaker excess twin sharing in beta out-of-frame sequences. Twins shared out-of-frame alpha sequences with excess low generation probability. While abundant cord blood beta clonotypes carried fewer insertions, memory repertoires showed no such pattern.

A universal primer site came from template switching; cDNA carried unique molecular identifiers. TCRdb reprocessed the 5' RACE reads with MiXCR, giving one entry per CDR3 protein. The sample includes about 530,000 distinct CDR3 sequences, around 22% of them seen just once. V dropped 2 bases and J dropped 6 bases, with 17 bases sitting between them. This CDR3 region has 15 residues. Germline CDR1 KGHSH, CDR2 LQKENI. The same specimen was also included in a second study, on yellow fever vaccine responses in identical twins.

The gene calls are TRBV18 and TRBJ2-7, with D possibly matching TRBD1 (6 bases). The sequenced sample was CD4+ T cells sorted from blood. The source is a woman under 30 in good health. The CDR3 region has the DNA TGTGCCAGCTCACCAAAGGAAACAGGGTCTGGCGAGCAGTACTTC. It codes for CASSPKETGSGEQYF.